This note documents a single T cell receptor beta chain sequence. Antigen specificity is unknown. The data belong to a study of CD8 T cells in Susac syndrome. Trimming cost V 7 bases and J 12 bases, with 13 bases left between them. CDR3 size: 11 residues. Germline loops: CDR1 SGHAT, CDR2 FQNNGV. The study used treatment-naive patients who had stable or active relapsing-remitting disease as multiple sclerosis controls. TEMRA cells were FACS-enriched, while CD8+ and CD4+ T cells were negatively isolated. The RNA, roughly 0.45 to 1 ug, was put through reverse transcription using random hexamers. Across 54 Vbeta and 13 Jbeta, immunoSEQ multiplex PCR amplified TCR beta CDR3. TCRdb called the immunoSEQ multiplex PCR reads again in MiXCR, with one record for every CDR3 protein. The sample contains some 300,000 distinct CDR3 sequences, around 91% of which appear only once. Study-level points and caveats: The authors acknowledged that the study's TCR sequencing and HLA analysis involved relatively few individuals.

This clonotype originated in a human donor with multiple sclerosis. This chain connects TRBV11-2 to TRBJ2-1; D possibly uses TRBD1 or TRBD2 (5 bases each). The sequenced sample consisted of CD8+ T cells from PBMCs. The CDR3 region has the DNA TGTGCCAGCATTTATGGGGGTTGGCAGTTCTTC. Protein product: CASIYGGWQFF.